The 30 T cell receptor beta chains given below trace back to one sample, sequenced in a study of Ad26.COV2.S vaccination and SARS-CoV-2 variants. Treatment of the sample: around 19 received Ad26.COV2.S at low or high dose, single or two shots; a few received placebo; per-sample allocation not given. Vaccine and placebo recipients were sampled on day 63 after the first injection. Using immunoSEQ multiplex PCR, the repertoire was profiled, and TCRdb retains in-frame clones only, with some absent. The sample contains hundreds of thousands of clones, roughly 90% of which appear only once. Sequenced material: peripheral blood, taken in a trial of Ad26.COV2.S vaccine versus placebo. The origin of the receptors is a person between 18 and 60 years old who received the Ad26.COV2.S COVID-19 vaccine or a placebo.

The gene calls are TRBV6-5 and TRBJ2-5; 7 bases line up with TRBD2. CDR1 is MNHEY and CDR2 is SVGAGI in the germline V gene. Unmatched junction bases numbered 7, after V lost 5 bases and J lost 4 bases. This CDR3 region has 14 residues. The CDR3 region has the DNA TGTGCCAGCAGTCTCCGCGGGAGCCCAGAGACCCAGTACTTC. Translated: CASSLRGSPETQYF.

The chain joins TRBV9 to TRBJ2-1, with D possibly TRBD1 on 5 matching bases. The length of the CDR3 is 12 residues. V was trimmed by 1 base and J by 7 bases, leaving 6 bases between them. Per the germline V gene, CDR1 is SGDLS and CDR2 is YYNGEE. Written as DNA, the CDR3 is TGTGCCAGCAGCGTATACAGGAATGAGCAGTTCTTC. Translating gives CASSVYRNEQFF.

The rearrangement links TRBV28 to TRBJ2-2; D is uncertain. The CDR3 extends over 14 amino acids. V was pared by 7 bases and J by 7 bases, with 16 bases between. Germline V CDR1 and CDR2: MDHEN, SYDVKM. CDR3 loop: CASTFPTPGGELFF. CDR3 nucleotide sequence: TGTGCCAGCACTTTCCCCACACCTGGCGGGGAGCTGTTTTTT.

The V and J genes are TRBV13 and TRBJ2-3; D is uncertain. The CDR3 has 14 amino acids. Trimming removed 1 base from V and 3 bases from J, with 8 bases in between. Looked up from germline, CDR1 is PRHDT and CDR2 is FYEKMQ (reference sequence). The CDR3 DNA sequence: TGTGCCAGCAGCTTAGTGTGGGATACAGATACGCAGTATTTT. It encodes CASSLVWDTDTQYF.

The chain carries TRBV6-5 and TRBJ2-7; TRBD2 matches 10 bases. This CDR3 contains 15 residues. CDR1 is MNHEY, CDR2 SVGAGI, per germline. V shed 7 bases and J 2 bases; nucleotides not matched to a gene: 8. CDR3 sequence reads: CASTSGSNFAYEQYF. The CDR3 DNA is TGTGCCAGCACTAGCGGGAGCAATTTCGCCTACGAGCAGTACTTC.

This rearrangement joins TRBV3-1 (or the pseudogene TRBV3-2) to TRBJ1-6, with TRBD1 matching over 9 bases. With 4 bases clipped from V and 9 bases from J, the junction kept 4 bases outside the gene matches. This CDR3 has 14 amino acids. Germline V gives CDR1 LGHDT, CDR2 YNNKEL (reference sequence). In nucleotides, the CDR3 is TGTGCCAGCAGCCTAACAGGGGGCGGTTCACCCCTCCACTTT. This gives the protein CASSLTGGGSPLHF.

The rearrangement uses TRBV30 and TRBJ2-3, with D possibly TRBD1 on 6 matching bases. This CDR3 is built from 14 residues. V dropped 7 bases and J dropped 2 bases, with 16 bases sitting between them. The germline CDR1 and CDR2 sequences are GTSNPN and SVGIG (reference sequence). CDR3 loop: CAYNRDRYTDTQYF. The CDR3 nucleotides read TGTGCCTACAACAGGGATAGATACACAGATACGCAGTATTTT.

The chain combines TRBV10-2 with TRBJ2-1, with D possibly called TRBD1 or TRBD2 (6 bases each). This CDR3 contains 17 residues. CDR1 is WSHSY, CDR2 SAAADI, per germline. Deletions cut 1 base from V and 8 bases from J, with 21 bases between. Here the CDR3 DNA reads TGCGCCAGCAGTGAGTACGGAGGGGGGACCTTGCCCGATGAGCAGTTCTTC. This translates into CASSEYGGGTLPDEQFF.

The chain recombines TRBV12-3 or TRBV12-4 with TRBJ2-7, with D tentatively TRBD2 (6 bases). The CDR3 loop spans 13 amino acids. V was shortened by 2 bases and J by 2 bases, with 7 bases between the two germline ends. The CDR3 bases are TGTGCCAGCAGTTTATGGGGGGCCTACGAGCAGTACTTC. The encoded protein is CASSLWGAYEQYF.

This chain uses TRBV27 with TRBJ2-2; D remains unclear. V was trimmed by 3 bases and J by 7 bases, leaving 6 bases between them. The germline V gene has CDR1 MNHEY and CDR2 SMNVEV (reference sequence). CDR3 length: 12 residues. CDR3 sequence: CASSFSVGELFF. CDR3 DNA sequence: TGTGCCAGCAGTTTTAGTGTCGGGGAGCTGTTTTTT.

This chain uses TRBV6-5 with TRBJ2-1; 7 bases are shared with TRBD2. V lost 2 bases, J lost 0 bases, and 4 bases stayed unmatched. The CDR3 is made up of 16 amino acids. Per germline, CDR1 MNHEY and CDR2 SVGAGI. This chain's CDR3 is CASSYASGLSYNEQFF. In DNA form, the CDR3 reads TGTGCCAGCAGTTACGCTAGCGGCCTCTCCTACAATGAGCAGTTCTTC.

The V gene is TRBV3-1 (or the pseudogene TRBV3-2), the J gene TRBJ2-3; maybe TRBD2 (6 bases). This CDR3 comprises 14 residues. Germline V gene data show CDR1 as LGHDT and CDR2 as YNNKEL (reference sequence). Deletions cut 6 bases from V and 6 bases from J, with 16 bases between. The CDR3 region is CASSPPGGRDTQYF. The CDR3 bases are TGTGCCAGCAGTCCCCCTGGGGGGAGGGATACGCAGTATTTT.

The CDR3: CASSPGPTSTYEQYF. The CDR3 DNA reads TGTGCCAGCAGCCCAGGACCTACGAGCACCTACGAGCAGTACTTC. The chain employs TRBV3-1 (or the pseudogene TRBV3-2) and TRBJ2-7; no reliable D call. The CDR3 runs to 15 residues. Looked up from germline, CDR1 is LGHDT and CDR2 is YNNKEL (reference sequence). The V and J ends lost 4 bases and 2 bases respectively, with 15 bases between them.

The chain combines TRBV19 with TRBJ2-6; no firm D call. The germline V gene encodes CDR1 LNHDA and CDR2 SQIVND (reference sequence). This CDR3 comprises 15 residues. The V and J ends lost 6 bases and 2 bases respectively, with 11 bases between them. In nucleotides, the CDR3 is TGTGCCAGTAGCCCGACACCGCCTGGGGCCAACGTCCTGACTTTC. Residues: CASSPTPPGANVLTF. The variable domain in full, completed from reference TRBV19 and TRBJ2-6, reads DGGITQSPKYLFRKEGQNVTLSCEQNLNHDAMYWYRQDPGQGLRLIYYSQIVNDFQKGDIAEGYSVSREKKESFPLTVTSAQKNPTAFYLCASSPTPPGANVLTFGAGSRLTVL.

The chain uses TRBV14 and TRBJ1-1; D not certain. The CDR3 consists of 16 residues. CDR1 is SGHDN and CDR2 is FVKESK in the germline V gene. Trimming cost V 0 bases and J 1 base, with 12 bases left between them. The CDR3 region is CASSQELGQRNTEAFF. For the CDR3, the DNA is TGTGCCAGCAGCCAAGAACTTGGGCAGCGGAACACTGAAGCTTTCTTT. Based on the CDR3 plus reference TRBV14 and TRBJ1-1, the full variable domain is EAGVTQFPSHSVIEKGQTVTLRCDPISGHDNLYWYRRVMGKEIKFLLHFVKESKQDESGMPNNRFLAERTGGTYSTLKVQPAELEDSGVYFCASSQELGQRNTEAFFGQGTRLTVV.

Only a few counts were recorded for this clone. This chain's CDR3 is CASSPRGADTGELFF. The CDR3 DNA reads as TGTGCCAGCAGCCCTCGGGGGGCGGACACCGGGGAGCTGTTTTTT. This chain uses TRBV3-1 (or the pseudogene TRBV3-2) with TRBJ2-2; perhaps TRBD2 as D (7 bases). Germline CDR1 reads LGHDT; CDR2 reads YNNKEL (reference sequence). CDR3 length equals 15 residues. Trimming pared 4 bases from V and 3 bases from J, leaving 12 bases between.

The chain recombines TRBV7-2 with TRBJ2-1; 9 nucleotides agree with TRBD2. Germline lookup yields CDR1 SGHTA and CDR2 FQGNSA. With V trimmed by 5 bases and J by 5 bases, 16 bases remained unmatched. The CDR3 covers 18 residues. As DNA, the CDR3 is TGTGCCAGCAGCACTTCGCGGGCTAGCGGGGTTAAACACAATGAGCAGTTCTTC. Protein sequence: CASSTSRASGVKHNEQFF. Variable domain in full (rest from reference TRBV7-2 and TRBJ2-1): GAGVSQSPSNKVTEKGKDVELRCDPISGHTALYWYRQSLGQGLEFLIYFQGNSAPDKSGLPSDRFSAERTGGSVSTLTIQRTQQEDSAVYLCASSTSRASGVKHNEQFFGPGTRLTVL.

The chain recombines TRBV7-2 with TRBJ1-1; TRBD1 matches at 8 bases. V shed 0 bases, J shed 1 base, and the junction held 4 bases outside the gene matches. The germline CDR1 and CDR2 sequences are SGHTA and FQGNSA. There are 16 residues in the CDR3. The CDR3 region has the DNA TGTGCCAGCAGCTTAGCGCAGGGGGCAAAGAACACTGAAGCTTTCTTT. Translated: CASSLAQGAKNTEAFF.

This clone was counted at least ten times. CDR3 protein: CASSEYQGADTGELFF. CDR3 DNA: TGCGCCAGCAGTGAGTACCAGGGGGCGGACACCGGGGAGCTGTTTTTT. The chain couples TRBV10-2 to TRBJ2-2; TRBD1 aligns across 8 bases. This CDR3 contains 16 residues. Looked up from germline, CDR1 is WSHSY and CDR2 is SAAADI. Losses at the gene ends were 1 base for V and 3 bases for J; bases not matched to a gene: 4.

V gene TRBV23-1 combines with J gene TRBJ1-2; D remains ambiguous. TRBV23-1 is reported as an ORF; its role is uncertain. The CDR3 has 10 residues. Between the trimmed V and J ends, which lost 0 bases and 14 bases, there was a span of 7 bases. CDR3 DNA: TGCGCCAGCAGTCAATCCGGGCAAACCTTC. This gives the protein CASSQSGQTF.

The chain carries TRBV3-1 (or the pseudogene TRBV3-2) and TRBJ1-1, with no clear D. Germline values: CDR1 LGHDT, CDR2 YNNKEL (reference sequence). The CDR3 totals 15 residues. V shed 1 base and J shed 6 bases, with 15 bases lying between them. The CDR3, as DNA: TGTGCCAGCAGCCAAGGCGCGATAAGAGGCGCTGAAGCTTTCTTT. It codes for CASSQGAIRGAEAFF.

This chain joins TRBV6-5 and TRBJ2-7, with 8 bases lining up with TRBD1. The CDR3 sequence is 14 residues long. Trimming cost V 6 bases and J 4 bases; bases outside gene matches: 8. Germline CDR1 reads MNHEY; CDR2 reads SVGAGI. The CDR3 DNA reads TGTGCCAGCAGCTTCGGGACAGGAGTATACGAGCAGTACTTC. Amino acids: CASSFGTGVYEQYF.

In this sample, this clone turned up a few times. The V and J genes are TRBV18 and TRBJ1-2; D call uncertain. This CDR3 region has 13 residues. Trimming took 3 bases from V and 3 from J, leaving 8 bases between them. The germline V gene encodes CDR1 KGHSH and CDR2 LQKENI. CDR3 nucleotide sequence: TGTGCCAGCTCACCCAAAGAGGACTATGGCTACACCTTC. It translates to CASSPKEDYGYTF.

For this clone: The sample carries other DNA sequences with the same CDR3. The chain links TRBV19 to TRBJ1-5, with 7 nucleotides matching TRBD1. Germline V lookup: CDR1 LNHDA, CDR2 SQIVND (reference sequence). The CDR3 has 15 residues. V gave up 3 bases and J gave up 1 base; unmatched junction bases: 3. The CDR3 region has the DNA TGTGCCAGTAGTATTTCAGGGGGAAGCAATCAGCCCCAGCATTTT. Its protein is CASSISGGSNQPQHF. The variable domain in full, completed from reference TRBV19 and TRBJ1-5, reads DGGITQSPKYLFRKEGQNVTLSCEQNLNHDAMYWYRQDPGQGLRLIYYSQIVNDFQKGDIAEGYSVSREKKESFPLTVTSAQKNPTAFYLCASSISGGSNQPQHFGDGTRLSIL.

DNA of the CDR3: TGTGCCAGCAGCTTACAGGGCGCAAGCTCCTACGAGCAGTACTTC. This gives the protein CASSLQGASSYEQYF. The rearrangement links TRBV7-2 to TRBJ2-7; TRBD1 might be the D (5 bases). Between the trimmed V and J ends, which lost 2 bases and 0 bases, there was a span of 11 bases. Germline V gene data show CDR1 as SGHTA and CDR2 as FQGNSA. The CDR3 is 15 residues long.

The chain combines TRBV6-2 or TRBV6-3 with TRBJ2-7; D gene unclear. CDR1 is MNHEY and CDR2 is SVGEGT in the germline V gene. The CDR3 runs to 13 residues. V gave up 1 base and J gave up 3 bases, with 7 bases separating them. CDR3 coding DNA: TGTGCCAGCAGTTACTTGGCCATCTACGAGCAGTACTTC. Encoded protein: CASSYLAIYEQYF.

The genes are TRBV24-1 and TRBJ1-5; TRBD1 is a possible D gene (5 bases). V was cut by 3 bases and J by 6 bases, with 14 bases left in between. This CDR3 region has 15 residues. Germline CDR1 KGHDR, CDR2 SFDVKD. The CDR3 nucleotides are TGTGCCACCAGTGATCGACCAGGGAGATTTCAGCCCCAGCATTTT. Translation gives CATSDRPGRFQPQHF.

The genes are TRBV7-2 and TRBJ1-4; D is perhaps TRBD1 (5 bases). The CDR3 is 13 residues long. Looked up from germline, CDR1 is SGHTA and CDR2 is FQGNSA. V was cut by 7 bases and J by 8 bases, with 14 bases left in between. The CDR3 spells CASTNHEGEKLFF. The CDR3 DNA reads TGTGCCAGCACGAACCACGAGGGGGAAAAACTGTTTTTT.

J is TRBJ1-1 and V is TRBV14, with TRBD1 identical over 9 bases. Germline V CDR1 and CDR2: SGHDN, FVKESK. With V trimmed by 3 bases and J by 1 base, 3 bases remained unmatched. CDR3 length: 15 amino acids. The CDR3 bases are TGTGCCAGCAGCCACCTGGGACAGGGGAACACTGAAGCTTTCTTT. Amino acid sequence: CASSHLGQGNTEAFF.

The V gene is TRBV4-2, the J gene TRBJ2-2; 8 nucleotides agree with TRBD2. This CDR3 has 17 amino acids. CDR1 and CDR2 (germline): LGHNA, YNFKEQ. V trimming: 4 bases; J trimming: 5 bases; junction bases outside the gene matches: 12. The CDR3 coding sequence is TGTGCCAGCAGCCTTGGCTACGGGGGGGCGGGAACCGGGGAGCTGTTTTTT. It encodes CASSLGYGGAGTGELFF.